Below are 23 T cell receptor beta chains sequenced from a single sample in a study of cytomegalovirus exposure and HLA in healthy donors. 13 Jbeta primers and 60 Vbeta primers were used for the PCR. Libraries were prepared by immunoSEQ multiplex PCR; TCRdb keeps only in-frame clonotypes and omits some of them. The table lists about 76,000 clones, roughly two thirds of them singletons. The sequenced material came from PBMCs. These receptors were obtained from a man aged 55 to 69 in good health and CMV-seropositive.

The chain recombines TRBV5-8 with TRBJ2-7; TRBD1 is a possible D gene (5 bases). The CDR3 length is 14 residues. Trimming pared 0 bases from V and 2 bases from J, leaving 9 bases between. Germline V gives CDR1 SGHTS, CDR2 YDEGEE. The CDR3 sequence: CASSLAPTAYEQYF. DNA for the CDR3: TGTGCCAGCAGCTTGGCCCCGACAGCCTACGAGCAGTACTTC.

The rearrangement joins TRBV5-4 to TRBJ2-5; D is possibly TRBD2 (6 bases). The CDR3 contains 14 residues. The germline CDR1 and CDR2 sequences are SGHNT and YYREEE (reference sequence). Trimming removed 3 bases from V and 5 bases from J, with 14 bases in between. The CDR3 loop is CASSSLRGRETQYF. DNA of the CDR3: TGTGCCAGCAGCTCCCTCCGGGGGAGGGAGACCCAGTACTTC.

The rearrangement joins TRBV28 to TRBJ2-7; TRBD2 aligns across 11 bases. CDR3 length equals 12 residues. Unmatched junction bases numbered 7, after V lost 6 bases and J lost 12 bases. Germline CDR1 reads MDHEN; CDR2 reads SYDVKM. The CDR3 is CASSTGLADLYF. DNA of the CDR3: TGTGCCAGCAGCACGGGACTAGCGGACTTGTACTTC.

This clone was seen a handful of times. This chain uses TRBV5-1 with TRBJ2-3; 11 nucleotides align to TRBD2. Per the germline V gene, CDR1 is SGHRS and CDR2 is YFSETQ. This CDR3 comprises 16 residues. Germline trimming cut 6 bases from V and 5 bases from J; bases unmatched to any gene: 11. CDR3 in DNA: TGCGCCAGCACCCCCGCCGGTAGCGGGAGGGGAGATACGCAGTATTTT. Amino acid sequence: CASTPAGSGRGDTQYF.

For the CDR3, the DNA is TGTGCCAGCAGTGAGACTAGAGGGGAAAAAGAGACCCAGTACTTC. Its translation: CASSETRGEKETQYF. V gene TRBV9 combines with J gene TRBJ2-5, with D perhaps matching TRBD2 (6 bases). Trimming stripped 5 bases from V and 3 bases from J, with 17 bases between. Germline V gene data show CDR1 as SGDLS and CDR2 as YYNGEE. There are 15 residues in the CDR3.

This chain connects TRBV15 to TRBJ1-2; no firm D call. The V end was cut by 1 base, the J end by 4 bases, with 7 bases between. The CDR3 is 13 amino acids. From germline, CDR1 is LNHNV and CDR2 YYDKDF (reference sequence). DNA of the CDR3: TGTGCCACCAGCAGAGGCGAGGGCTATGGCTACACCTTC. It codes for CATSRGEGYGYTF.

V is TRBV4-2 and J is TRBJ2-1, with D maybe TRBD2 (6 bases). The ends were cut back, 0 bases at V and 5 bases at J, with 14 bases in the middle. The CDR3 sequence is 16 residues long. Germline CDR1 reads LGHNA; CDR2 reads YNFKEQ. The CDR3, as DNA: TGTGCCAGCAGCCAAGATGTAGGAAGCGGGCACAATGAGCAGTTCTTC. Protein product: CASSQDVGSGHNEQFF.

The chain recombines TRBV12-5 with TRBJ1-2; weak D call: TRBD1 (5 bases). V shed 6 bases and J shed 2 bases, with 10 bases lying between them. Per germline, CDR1 LGHNT and CDR2 FRNRAP. The CDR3 covers 13 residues. The CDR3 bases are TGTGCTAGTGGATCCGGGGGGAACTATGGCTACACCTTC. Its protein is CASGSGGNYGYTF.

This clone was seen a few times. J is TRBJ1-5 and V is TRBV6-6; D not resolved. With 0 bases removed from V and 1 base from J, the gap between germline ends came to 10 bases. This CDR3 is built from 16 residues. The V gene's germline CDR1 is MNHNY and CDR2 SVGAGI (reference sequence). In nucleotides, the CDR3 is TGTGCCAGCAGTTACTCTCCGGGGTCGAGCAATCAGCCCCAGCATTTT. Translating gives CASSYSPGSSNQPQHF.

A remark on this clone: An end of the junction differs from the germline gene, which may be a read error. The chain employs TRBV7-9 and TRBJ2-5; TRBD2 agrees at 13 bases. The CDR3 runs to 16 residues. The germline gives CDR1 SEHNR, CDR2 FQNEAQ (reference sequence). The CDR3 loop reads CSSSTGLAGPGETQYF. The CDR3 coding sequence is TGTTCCAGCAGCACGGGACTAGCGGGGCCGGGAGAGACCCAGTACTTC.

This clone was detected only once. The chain joins TRBV25-1 to TRBJ2-7; the match to TRBD2 covers 10 bases. The length of the CDR3 is 17 residues. The germline V gene has CDR1 MGHDK and CDR2 SYGVNS. J lost 0 bases, V lost 7 bases, and 12 bases had no gene match. The CDR3 loop reads CASIGLAGAGVSYEQYF. The CDR3 DNA follows: TGTGCCAGCATAGGGCTAGCGGGAGCAGGGGTCTCCTACGAGCAGTACTTC.

This clone showed up just once. The CDR3 DNA reads TGTGCCAGCCGCGGGGCAGGGTTATTTACCGGGGAGCTGTTTTTT. Its protein product is CASRGAGLFTGELFF. The chain employs TRBV27 and TRBJ2-2; D is perhaps TRBD2 (6 bases). This CDR3 spans 15 amino acids. The germline gives CDR1 MNHEY, CDR2 SMNVEV (reference sequence). The ends were cut back, 8 bases at V and 5 bases at J, with 18 bases in the middle.

This clone has a handful of counts. The chain has TRBV6-6 and TRBJ2-1; D unresolved. There are 13 residues in the CDR3. V was clipped by 8 bases and J by 5 bases, with 13 bases between them. Looked up from germline, CDR1 is MNHNY and CDR2 is SVGAGI (reference sequence). CDR3 sequence: CASSMSRDNEQFF. For the CDR3, the DNA is TGTGCCAGCTCTATGAGTAGAGACAATGAGCAGTTCTTC.

The count of this clone is one. The rearrangement uses TRBV6-6 and TRBJ2-7; 8 nucleotides align to TRBD2. The CDR3 covers 11 residues. V lost 11 bases, J lost 7 bases, and 7 bases stayed unmatched. Germline V lookup: CDR1 MNHNY, CDR2 SVGAGI (reference sequence). The chain's CDR3 is CAGGGREEQYF. CDR3 nucleotides: TGTGCCGGCGGGGGGCGGGAGGAGCAGTACTTC.

CDR3 residues: CASSLRTGDEQFF. For the CDR3, the DNA is TGTGCCAGCAGTTTAAGGACAGGGGATGAGCAGTTCTTC. V usage is TRBV7-2 and J usage is TRBJ2-1; 9 bases agree with TRBD1. The length of the CDR3 is 13 residues. The V segment lost 6 bases and the J segment 8 bases; nucleotides outside the gene matches: 5. Germline loops: CDR1 SGHTA, CDR2 FQGNSA. The full variable domain, completed using reference TRBV7-2 and TRBJ2-1, is GAGVSQSPSNKVTEKGKDVELRCDPISGHTALYWYRQSLGQGLEFLIYFQGNSAPDKSGLPSDRFSAERTGGSVSTLTIQRTQQEDSAVYLCASSLRTGDEQFFGPGTRLTVL.

The chain is built from TRBV27 and TRBJ2-2; 11 bases fit TRBD2. The CDR3 extends over 16 amino acids. Trimming took 5 bases from V and 7 from J; bases not matched to a gene: 9. Looked up from germline, CDR1 is MNHEY and CDR2 is SMNVEV (reference sequence). Here the CDR3 DNA reads TGTGCCAGCAGTCCACTTAGCGGGAGGGCCATCGGGGAGCTGTTTTTT. Translating gives CASSPLSGRAIGELFF.

The rearrangement links TRBV7-6 to TRBJ2-1; D remains unclear. The CDR3 extends over 15 amino acids. Germline CDR1 reads SGHVS; CDR2 reads FNYEAQ. Trimming removed 2 bases from V and 2 bases from J, with 10 bases in between. CDR3 in DNA: TGTGCCAGCAGCTTACTAGTAGATACCTACAATGAGCAGTTCTTC. It translates to CASSLLVDTYNEQFF.

This clone was seen only a few times. The rearrangement joins TRBV10-3 to TRBJ2-1, with TRBD1 identical over 9 bases. Germline loops: CDR1 ENHRY, CDR2 SYGVKD. This CDR3 contains 15 residues. Trimming took 10 bases from V and 8 from J; bases not matched to a gene: 15. The CDR3 bases are TGTGCCACCGCGCCGGGGACAGGGACGGTCTATGAGCAGTTCTTC. Its protein product is CATAPGTGTVYEQFF.

J is TRBJ2-1 and V is TRBV10-3, with a possible D match to TRBD1 (5 bases). This CDR3 has 11 residues. In germline, CDR1 is ENHRY, CDR2 SYGVKD. Trimming cost V 1 base and J 10 bases, with 5 bases left between them. CDR3 amino acids: CAISEWTEQFF. CDR3 in DNA: TGTGCCATCAGTGAGTGGACAGAGCAGTTCTTC.

The chain joins TRBV28 to TRBJ2-7; 9 bases match TRBD1. From germline, CDR1 is MDHEN and CDR2 SYDVKM. The V segment lost 6 bases and the J segment 6 bases; nucleotides outside the gene matches: 12. The CDR3 is 15 residues long. CDR3 region: CASSSSGTGFAEQYF. CDR3 DNA sequence: TGTGCCAGCAGCTCATCCGGGACAGGGTTCGCCGAGCAGTACTTC.

The gene calls are TRBV6-1 and TRBJ1-5; 7 bases match TRBD1. V lost 3 bases, J lost 3 bases, and 14 bases stayed unmatched. Per the germline V gene, CDR1 is MNHNS and CDR2 is SASEGT. This CDR3 is 18 amino acids long. The CDR3 loop reads CASSDGVRGRDYNQPQHF. The DNA of the CDR3 is TGTGCCAGCAGTGACGGCGTTAGGGGGCGAGACTACAATCAGCCCCAGCATTTT.

This clone turned up a few times. V and J are TRBV7-2 and TRBJ2-7, with TRBD2 identical over 9 bases. V shed 4 bases, J shed 1 base, and the junction held 11 bases outside the gene matches. Germline-derived CDR1 and CDR2 are SGHTA and FQGNSA. The CDR3 has 17 amino acids. The chain's CDR3 is CASSYLAGGLGSYEQYF. CDR3 sequence (DNA): TGTGCCAGCAGCTACCTGGCGGGGGGGCTGGGTTCCTACGAGCAGTACTTC.

The rearrangement links TRBV20-1 to TRBJ2-5, with a weak D call TRBD2 (6 bases). The V gene's germline CDR1 is DFQATT and CDR2 SNEGSKA (reference sequence). The CDR3 sequence is 10 residues long. Trimming pared 6 bases from V and 7 bases from J, leaving 9 bases between. CDR3 sequence reads: CSATGRTQYF. In DNA, the CDR3 is TGCAGTGCGACCGGGAGGACCCAGTACTTC.